The entry that follows covers one T cell receptor (beta chain) sequence. Other DNA sequences of this sample code for an identical CDR3. The source of the sample is a study of preoperative IRX-2 immunotherapy in early breast cancer. TCRdb's copy holds only in-frame clones and misses some; the assay was immunoSEQ multiplex PCR. This table holds about 3,500 clones, around 80% found once. This CDR3 spans 15 amino acids. Trimming took 6 bases from V and 4 from J, leaving 19 bases between them. Germline-derived CDR1 and CDR2 are LNHNV and YYDKDF (reference sequence). Described treatment: preoperative locoregional IRX-2 cytokine immunotherapy.

The chain has TRBV15 and TRBJ2-7; D perhaps matches TRBD2 (5 bases). The source material was tumor tissue, sampled before IRX-2 immunotherapy. The clonotype comes from a human donor with breast cancer. The CDR3 is CATSSGLDIWYEQYF. DNA of the CDR3: TGTGCCACCAGTAGTGGACTCGACATTTGGTACGAGCAGTACTTC. Supplemented by reference TRBV15 and TRBJ2-7, the full variable domain reads DAMVIQNPRYQVTQFGKPVTLSCSQTLNHNVMYWYQQKSSQAPKLLFHYYDKDFNNEADTPDNFQSRRPNTSFCFLDIRSPGLGDTAMYLCATSSGLDIWYEQYFGPGTRLTVT.